These T cell receptor beta chains were read from a single sample in a study of shared clonotypes between healthy human individuals. Assay: immunoSEQ multiplex PCR; the TCRdb copy retains only in-frame clones and omits some. The table has around 2.3 million clones, about 94% seen once. The source material was naive CD4+ T cells sorted from blood. These receptors were obtained from a man between 18 and 29 years old in good health. Both conserved end residues are part of each CDR3.

>TRBJ2-3|TRBV4-3
CASSQDYRTTDTQYF
>TRBJ2-5|TRBV2
CASSRYRQETQYF
>TRBJ2-3|TRBV7-9
CASSLGTDTQYF
>TRBJ1-1|TRBV5-1
CASSVRDGNTEAFF
>TRBJ2-5|TRBV6-1
CASNRGKETQYF
>TRBJ1-1|TRBV18
CASSPAGNTEAFF
>TRBJ1-1|TRBV19
CASSIEGGTEAFF
>TRBJ2-1|TRBV18
CASSPADRGITYNEQFF
>TRBJ1-3|TRBV7-2
CASSLDSGSGNTIYF
>TRBJ2-7|TRBV5-6
CASSSTDYEQYF
>TRBJ1-2|TRBV28
CASSTTLGNYGYTF
>TRBJ2-3|TRBV30
CAWSLLAGSDTQYF
>TRBJ1-5|TRBV5-6
CASSLAGGGNQPQHF
>TRBJ2-7|TRBV18
CASSPPYGGGSYEQYF
>TRBJ1-2|TRBV19
CASSISGQHGYTF
>TRBJ2-1|TRBV6-5
CASSYSTQSAQFF
>TRBJ2-7|TRBV5-1
CASSLAGAPYEQYF
>TRBJ2-1|TRBV20-1
CSARGDNEQFF
>TRBJ1-1|TRBV10-3
CAISGEQGTEAFF
>TRBJ2-7|TRBV21-1
CASSNKWGIEQYF
>TRBJ2-7|TRBV30
CAWSVRGLRVIYEQYF
>TRBJ1-1|TRBV28
CASRAPGQTYEAFF
>TRBJ2-7|TRBV20-1
CSAADVYEQYF
>TRBJ1-2|TRBV30
CAWSDRYYGYTF
>TRBJ2-7|TRBV6-6
CASSLKAQSYEQYF
>TRBJ2-1|TRBV9
CASSNVGANAYNEQFF
>TRBJ2-2|TRBV6-5
CASSYAPRVGELFF
>TRBJ2-7|TRBV10-3
CAISESATAYEQYF
>TRBJ2-7|TRBV9
CASSGSGGYEQYF
>TRBJ2-5|TRBV27
CAAKRGRTTPQETQYF
>TRBJ2-2|TRBV6-1
CASTPLDTGELFF
>TRBJ2-6|TRBV13
CASSLGSPGANVLTF
>TRBJ1-6|TRBV30
CAWSVLDRDGSPLHF
>TRBJ2-3|TRBV10-3
CAISEVAGGTDTQYF
>TRBJ2-3|TRBV10-2
CASSRTSGNTDTQYF
>TRBJ1-6|TRBV19
CASSTQGASSSPLHF
>TRBJ2-7|TRBV21-1
CASSKARGDRSVNEQYF
>TRBJ1-4|TRBV7-9
CASSLDSNEKLFF
>TRBJ2-3|TRBV5-1
CASSPNAGRTYTDTQYF
>TRBJ1-2|TRBV5-4
CASSSRGTYYGYTF
>TRBJ1-6|TRBV30
CAWRKFGTGLISSYNSPLHF
>TRBJ2-2|TRBV10-1
CASVTGGVALFF
>TRBJ2-7|TRBV6-6
CASSSGQTYEQYF
>TRBJ1-4|TRBV7-9
CASCEKLFF
>TRBJ2-5|TRBV11-2
CASSSTGLQETQYF
>TRBJ2-6|TRBV18
CASSPRDKTGANVLTF
>TRBJ1-1|TRBV7-9
CASSLLMNTEAFF
>TRBJ2-1|TRBV21-1
CASIIKGTPNTHNEQFF
>TRBJ1-2|TRBV10-2
CASRLENYGYTF